The sequence of this T cell receptor beta chain was determined in a study of chemoradiotherapy in HPV16-positive cancers. Study observations and caveats: HPV-responsive T-cell expansion during chemoradiotherapy was linked to improved recurrence-free survival in HPV16-positive patients. Candidate HPV-specific clones and E7-related TCR motifs grew in tumor during treatment.

TCRdb's copy holds only in-frame clones and misses some; the assay was immunoSEQ multiplex PCR. The sample records 30,000 to 35,000 clones, 70% to 90% being singletons. For this clone: Antigen specificity is unknown.

Germline V lookup: CDR1 SGHRS, CDR2 YFSETQ. This CDR3 is 16 amino acids long. Trimming left V 0 bases short and J 1 base short, with 13 bases between. Samples were taken several times over chemoradiotherapy. The TCR was taken from a human donor with HPV-associated anogenital cancer. Sequenced here: blood, sampled from a patient who underwent chemoradiotherapy. The chain couples TRBV5-1 to TRBJ1-1; possible D gene TRBD1, 5 bases. CDR3 DNA sequence: TGCGCCAGCAGCTTGGTGCCCCGACAGACGAACACTGAAGCTTTCTTT. Protein sequence: CASSLVPRQTNTEAFF.